This T cell receptor (beta chain) was captured by sequencing in a study of cytomegalovirus exposure and HLA in healthy donors. Primers: 60 Vbeta forward and 13 Jbeta reverse. The table came from immunoSEQ multiplex PCR; TCRdb's copy has only in-frame clones and leaves some out. The sample holds approximately 150,000 clones; 68% are singletons and the top ten take 8% to 13%. The CDR3 has 13 amino acids. V was trimmed by 0 bases and J by 11 bases, leaving 11 bases between them. CDR1 and CDR2 (germline): LNHDA, SQIVND (reference sequence). The chain is built from TRBV19 and TRBJ1-5; D ambiguous. The clonotype was recovered from a man younger than 45 in good health and CMV-seropositive. The material sequenced was PBMCs. CDR3 residues: CASSIELRASQHF. Here the CDR3 DNA reads TGTGCCAGTAGTATAGAGCTGAGGGCGTCCCAGCATTTT.